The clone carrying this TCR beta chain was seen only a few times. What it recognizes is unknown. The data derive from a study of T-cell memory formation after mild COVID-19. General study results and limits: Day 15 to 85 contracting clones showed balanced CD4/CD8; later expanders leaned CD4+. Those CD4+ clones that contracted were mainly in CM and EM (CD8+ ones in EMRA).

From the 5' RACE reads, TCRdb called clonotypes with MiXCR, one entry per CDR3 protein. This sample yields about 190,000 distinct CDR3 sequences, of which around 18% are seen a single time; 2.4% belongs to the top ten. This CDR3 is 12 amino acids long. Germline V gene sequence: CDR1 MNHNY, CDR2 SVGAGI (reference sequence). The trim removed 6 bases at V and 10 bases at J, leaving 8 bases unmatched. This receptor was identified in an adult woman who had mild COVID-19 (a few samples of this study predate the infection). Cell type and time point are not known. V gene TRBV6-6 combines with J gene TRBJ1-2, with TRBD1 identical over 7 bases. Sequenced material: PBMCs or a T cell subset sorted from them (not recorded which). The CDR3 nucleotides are TGTGCCAGCAGGTATACACAGGGGAACTACACCTTC. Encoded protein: CASRYTQGNYTF.